This TCR beta chain is drawn from a study of blood T cell repertoires in COVID-19. About the study: Spain, Italy and the United States supplied samples that represented acute and convalescent COVID-19. T cells, B-cell-depleted T cells, or PBMCs provided the cDNA or gDNA that served as material.

Patients of the Seattle cohort, enrolled during active infection, were followed longitudinally. Per the original methods: Reference gene primer amplification yielded estimated nucleated cell counts. Sequencing was performed with immunoSEQ multiplex PCR; in TCRdb, only in-frame clones are kept and a portion is missing. V and J calls and clone size are those listed in that table; D and trimming were worked out from the DNA. The sample has roughly 88,000 clones; around 88% are singletons. Germline CDR1 reads SGHTS; CDR2 reads YDEGEE. V was shortened by 4 bases and J by 7 bases, with 21 bases between the two germline ends. There are 15 residues in the CDR3.

The sample taken for sequencing was peripheral blood. The receptor was derived from an older woman with COVID-19, enrolled during active disease. V is TRBV5-8 and J is TRBJ2-7; D is perhaps TRBD2 (5 bases). The CDR3 protein is CASSPPRLSPWEQYF. The CDR3, as DNA: TGTGCCAGCAGCCCCCCGCGACTATCCCCGTGGGAGCAGTACTTC. The full variable domain, completed using reference TRBV5-8 and TRBJ2-7, is EAGVTQSPTHLIKTRGQQATLRCSPISGHTSVYWYQQALGLGLQFLLWYDEGEERNRGNFPPRFSGRQFPNYSSELNVNALELEDSALYLCASSPPRLSPWEQYFGPGTRLTVT.